A single T cell receptor (beta chain) is shown here with its context. The antigen remains unidentified. Samples came from axillary lymph nodes draining the breast cancer. The germline V gene has CDR1 SNHLY and CDR2 FYNNEI. The CDR3 length is 14 residues. Trimming took 4 bases from V and 0 from J, leaving 9 bases between them. This specimen belongs to a study of breast tumors, draining lymph nodes, adjacent tissues. TCRdb independently ran MiXCR on the multiplex PCR reads; one entry per CDR3 protein. Among a few hundred thousand distinct CDR3 sequences listed, less than 35% were seen once. Whole-study results and caveats: Data only fit, rather than demonstrated, lymph node origin of most tumor T cells. Tumors had less TCR diversity than lymph nodes, more than nontumor tissue.

This chain links TRBV2 with TRBJ1-2, with D tentatively TRBD1 (6 bases). The material sequenced was axillary lymph node tissue. This receptor was identified in a female donor with breast cancer. Some clones in this sample may be carry-over from other donors' samples. The CDR3 sequence: CASSAGQTNYGYTF. The CDR3, as DNA: TGTGCCAGCAGTGCTGGACAGACTAACTATGGCTACACCTTC.